The T cell receptor (beta chain) described here comes from a study of immune cell composition in non-small cell lung cancer. The normal lung sample lay at least 3 cm, and maximally far, from the tumour. Only in-frame clones appear in the TCRdb table, and some are missing; sequencing was by immunoSEQ multiplex PCR. The sample comprises 2,500 to 4,000 clones, 60% to 85% of which are singletons, and 9.5% to 15% rests with the top ten. CDR3 length: 16 amino acids. V dropped 5 bases and J dropped 8; count of bases not matched to a gene: 12. The germline V gene has CDR1 SGDLS and CDR2 YYNGEE. The J gene is TRBJ2-1, the V gene TRBV9; 11 nucleotides agree with TRBD2. The source of this sequence is a human donor with non-small cell lung cancer. The donor label of this sample is uncertain. Sample: non-adjacent lung tissue. The CDR3 sequence is CASSVSGRAEVHEQFF. The CDR3 DNA sequence: TGTGCCAGCAGTGTTAGCGGGAGGGCCGAGGTGCATGAGCAGTTCTTC.